Listed below are T cell receptor beta chains from one sample, sequenced in a study of blood T cell repertoires in COVID-19. The table came from immunoSEQ multiplex PCR; TCRdb's copy has only in-frame clones and leaves some out. Of about 110,000 clones in the sample, approximately 88% are singletons; the top ten hold nearly 0.85%. Sequenced sample: peripheral blood. These receptors were obtained from a woman aged 65 to 85 with acute or convalescent COVID-19. The CDR3 runs from the conserved cysteine through the conserved F or W. D genes are given only for firm matches. Only part of the rows carry a size: once, few, many, or a class if the clone is expanded.

11	TRBJ2-7	NA	NA	TRBV20-1	CSALRGYEQYF	TGCAGTGCTCTCAGGGGCTACGAGCAGTACTTC
11	TRBJ2-7	once	NA	TRBV25-1	CASSEGTKQYF	TGTGCCAGCAGTGAGGGGACAAAGCAGTACTTC
12	TRBJ2-5	NA	TRBD1	TRBV6-5	CASKTGEETQYF	TGTGCCAGCAAGACAGGGGAAGAGACCCAGTACTTC
15	TRBJ2-5	NA	NA	TRBV6-5	CASSYFGTMGETQYF	TGTGCCAGCAGTTACTTCGGGACAATGGGGGAGACCCAGTACTTC
17	TRBJ2-1	NA	NA	TRBV7-7	CASSPFSALSSYNEQFF	TGTGCCAGCAGCCCTTTTTCCGCGTTGAGCTCCTACAATGAGCAGTTCTTC
14	TRBJ1-2	NA	TRBD1	TRBV5-4	CASSHPDRAYGYTF	TGTGCCAGCAGCCATCCCGACAGGGCATATGGCTACACCTTC
13	TRBJ1-1	NA	NA	TRBV9	CASSASLNTEAFF	TGTGCCAGCAGCGCGAGTCTGAACACTGAAGCTTTCTTT
13	TRBJ2-2	NA	NA	TRBV12-3/TRBV12-4	CASSLANTGELFF	TGTGCCAGCAGCCTAGCGAACACCGGGGAGCTGTTTTTT
15	TRBJ2-1	NA	TRBD2	TRBV19	CASSRRGGQRDEQFF	TGTGCCAGTAGTAGGCGGGGGGGCCAACGGGATGAGCAGTTCTTC
14	TRBJ1-1	once	NA	TRBV9	CASSPPTGNTEAFF	TGTGCCAGCAGCCCACCGACAGGGAACACTGAAGCTTTCTTT
15	TRBJ2-5	NA	TRBD2	TRBV2	CASSEGSGGAETQYF	TGTGCCAGCAGTGAGGGTAGCGGGGGGGCTGAGACCCAGTACTTC
15	TRBJ2-1	NA	TRBD2	TRBV6-5	CASSPRRGAYNEQFF	TGTGCCAGCAGTCCGAGGCGGGGGGCCTACAATGAGCAGTTCTTC
15	TRBJ2-4	NA	TRBD1	TRBV3-1/TRBV3-2	CASSQGPTGVDIQYF	TGTGCCAGCAGCCAAGGTCCCACAGGGGTCGACATTCAGTACTTC